The 29 T cell receptor beta chains below all came from one sample that was sequenced in a study of blood T cell repertoires in COVID-19. Produced via immunoSEQ multiplex PCR; TCRdb's table is partial and in-frame only. Altogether fewer than 650,000 clones are present, approximately 88% being singletons, with the ten largest covering around 8%. Sequencing input: peripheral blood. The origin of the receptors is a woman between 50 and 59 years old with COVID-19, enrolled during active disease.

This clone was detected once. The chain uses TRBV11-2 and TRBJ2-3; TRBD1 matches at 9 bases. Germline V CDR1 and CDR2: SGHAT, FQNNGV. The CDR3 is 15 residues long. Trimming took 5 bases from V and 2 from J; bases not matched to a gene: 5. CDR3 coding DNA: TGTGCCAGCAGCCTACAGGGGGCTTACACAGATACGCAGTATTTT. Amino acids: CASSLQGAYTDTQYF.

The chain recombines TRBV30 with TRBJ1-1, with TRBD1 as a possible D gene (6 bases). CDR1 and CDR2 (germline): GTSNPN, SVGIG (reference sequence). V lost 2 bases to trimming and J lost 0 bases, with 10 bases between them. The CDR3 consists of 14 residues. The CDR3 protein is CAWSRTVMNTEAFF. CDR3 in DNA: TGTGCCTGGAGTCGGACAGTTATGAACACTGAAGCTTTCTTT.

The V gene is TRBV6-5, the J gene TRBJ1-1; D uncertain. CDR1 and CDR2 from the germline V gene are MNHEY and SVGAGI. Trimming pared 9 bases from V and 11 bases from J, leaving 13 bases between. CDR3 size: 10 residues. In nucleotides, the CDR3 is TGTGCCAGTATGGGAGAGCGCGCTTTCTTT. This codes for CASMGERAFF.

The sample holds one count of this clone. J is TRBJ2-1 and V is TRBV30, with unresolved D. The V gene's germline CDR1 is GTSNPN and CDR2 SVGIG (reference sequence). The CDR3 covers 14 residues. V gave up 0 bases and J gave up 9 bases, with 15 bases separating them. The DNA for the CDR3 is TGTGCCTGGAGTGTAAAAAACTTAGGCGGTGAGCAGTTCTTC. Residues: CAWSVKNLGGEQFF.

The rearrangement uses TRBV4-2 and TRBJ2-3; D gene unclear. The CDR3 covers 12 residues. The germline V and J ends were trimmed by 4 bases and 6 bases, with 8 bases remaining between them. Looked up from germline, CDR1 is LGHNA and CDR2 is YNFKEQ. CDR3 protein: CASSPGSDTQYF. As DNA, the CDR3 is TGTGCCAGCAGCCCTGGCTCGGATACGCAGTATTTT.

The V call is TRBV11-2, the J call TRBJ1-4; 8 bases match TRBD1. Trimming took 1 base from V and 4 from J; bases not matched to a gene: 8. Germline lookup yields CDR1 SGHAT and CDR2 FQNNGV. The CDR3 has 17 amino acids. DNA for the CDR3: TGTGCCAGCAGCTTAGGAAAGACAGGGGCTTTTAATGAAAAACTGTTTTTT. Protein sequence: CASSLGKTGAFNEKLFF.

The rearrangement joins TRBV4-2 to TRBJ2-5; 12 positions match TRBD2. CDR3 length: 16 residues. Losses at the gene ends were 4 bases for V and 5 bases for J; bases not matched to a gene: 8. Germline loops: CDR1 LGHNA, CDR2 YNFKEQ. The CDR3: CASSPRLAGEGETQYF. CDR3 in DNA: TGTGCCAGCAGCCCGAGACTAGCGGGGGAAGGGGAGACCCAGTACTTC.

CDR3 region: CASSLGQLVTDTQYF. CDR3 nucleotide sequence: TGTGCCAGCAGCTTAGGTCAACTAGTTACAGATACGCAGTATTTT. The rearrangement links TRBV11-2 to TRBJ2-3, with D possibly being TRBD2 (5 bases). CDR3 length: 15 residues. The V and J ends lost 1 base and 3 bases respectively, with 11 bases between them. CDR1 and CDR2 from the germline V gene are SGHAT and FQNNGV.

The chain couples TRBV9 to TRBJ2-7; TRBD1 aligns across 7 bases. The CDR3 extends over 14 amino acids. Germline assignment: CDR1 SGDLS and CDR2 YYNGEE. The V gene end was trimmed by 3 bases and the J gene end by 5 bases; junction bases not matched to a gene: 8. The CDR3 loop reads CASSELTGTDEQYF. CDR3 bases: TGTGCCAGCAGCGAGTTGACAGGGACCGACGAGCAGTACTTC.

This chain uses TRBV7-6 with TRBJ2-3, with D perhaps TRBD1 (5 bases). V was cut by 3 bases and J by 2 bases, with 12 bases left in between. The CDR3 has 15 amino acids. Germline V gene data show CDR1 as SGHVS and CDR2 as FNYEAQ. DNA of the CDR3: TGTGCCAGCAGCTTGAGCAGGGCCTTCACAGATACGCAGTATTTT. It specifies CASSLSRAFTDTQYF.

The gene calls are TRBV28 and TRBJ1-5; 10 bases line up with TRBD1. Per the germline V gene, CDR1 is MDHEN and CDR2 is SYDVKM. CDR3 length: 17 amino acids. The J segment lost 2 bases and the V segment lost 6 bases, leaving 10 bases of the junction unmatched. CDR3 loop: CASRTAPDRGGNQPQHF. CDR3 DNA: TGTGCCAGCAGAACGGCCCCGGACAGGGGGGGCAATCAGCCCCAGCATTTT.

The chain employs TRBV11-2 and TRBJ1-1; D call uncertain. The V gene's germline CDR1 is SGHAT and CDR2 FQNNGV. V was shortened by 5 bases and J by 4 bases, with 14 bases between the two germline ends. The CDR3 covers 14 residues. CDR3 sequence: CASSERNGPTEAFF. The CDR3 coding sequence is TGTGCCAGCAGCGAGCGTAACGGCCCCACTGAAGCTTTCTTT. Variable domain in full (rest from reference TRBV11-2 and TRBJ1-1): EAGVAQSPRYKIIEKRQSVAFWCNPISGHATLYWYQQILGQGPKLLIQFQNNGVVDDSQLPKDRFSAERLKGVDSTLKIQPAKLEDSAVYLCASSERNGPTEAFFGQGTRLTVV.

The chain combines TRBV7-9 with TRBJ1-1; 7 bases are shared with TRBD1. Trimming cost V 4 bases and J 8 bases; bases outside gene matches: 10. The CDR3 consists of 14 residues. Germline V gene data show CDR1 as SEHNR and CDR2 as FQNEAQ (reference sequence). CDR3 region: CASSSPGVDREAFF. For the CDR3, the DNA is TGTGCCAGCAGCTCCCCTGGGGTGGACAGGGAAGCTTTCTTT.

This chain links TRBV24-1 with TRBJ2-3, with a possible D match to TRBD1 (6 bases). The CDR3 totals 17 residues. V dropped 2 bases and J dropped 4 bases, with 18 bases sitting between them. Germline loops: CDR1 KGHDR, CDR2 SFDVKD. DNA of the CDR3: TGTGCCACCAGTGATTCCTCAACAGGGAACGTCCCAGATACGCAGTATTTT. Its translation: CATSDSSTGNVPDTQYF.

This chain joins TRBV19 and TRBJ1-5; D possibly corresponds to TRBD1 (6 bases). Deletions cut 3 bases from V and 3 bases from J, with 9 bases between. CDR3 length: 14 amino acids. In germline, CDR1 is LNHDA, CDR2 SQIVND (reference sequence). The CDR3 coding sequence is TGTGCCAGTAGTATCAGGGGTCACAATCAGCCCCAGCATTTT. This codes for CASSIRGHNQPQHF.

This chain joins TRBV25-1 and TRBJ2-5; TRBD1 matches 7 bases. This CDR3 has 16 amino acids. Germline V gene lookup returns CDR1 MGHDK and CDR2 SYGVNS. Trimming at V came to 1 base and at J to 2 bases, leaving 7 bases not matched to a gene. The CDR3 region has the DNA TGTGCCAGCAGTGAATTAACAGGGGCCAGACAAGAGACCCAGTACTTC. Translation gives CASSELTGARQETQYF. The full variable domain, its missing parts supplied by reference TRBV25-1 and TRBJ2-5, is EADIYQTPRYLVIGTGKKITLECSQTMGHDKMYWYQQDPGMELHLIHYSYGVNSTEKGDLSSESTVSRIRTEHFPLTLESARPSHTSQYLCASSELTGARQETQYFGPGTRLLVL.

The chain combines TRBV7-2 with TRBJ2-3; 7 bases match TRBD1. This CDR3 comprises 13 residues. Germline V gene data show CDR1 as SGHTA and CDR2 as FQGNSA. The V segment lost 11 bases and the J segment 2 bases; nucleotides outside the gene matches: 7. The CDR3 nucleotides are TGTGCCGTCCCAGGGACAGCCACAGATACGCAGTATTTT. Protein sequence: CAVPGTATDTQYF.

This clone was seen once. This rearrangement joins TRBV27 to TRBJ2-5, with no clear D. Per the germline V gene, CDR1 is MNHEY and CDR2 is SMNVEV (reference sequence). V dropped 5 bases and J dropped 5 bases, with 9 bases sitting between them. This CDR3 is 12 amino acids long. The CDR3 region has the DNA TGTGCCAGCAGTCTCTCGGGTGAGACCCAGTACTTC. As protein: CASSLSGETQYF.

This chain connects TRBV7-9 to TRBJ1-3; D might be TRBD1 (5 bases). V gave up 7 bases and J gave up 0 bases, with 10 bases separating them. This CDR3 is 14 amino acids long. The germline V gene has CDR1 SEHNR and CDR2 FQNEAQ (reference sequence). CDR3 protein: CASIGGSSGNTIYF. CDR3 coding DNA: TGTGCCAGCATTGGGGGGAGCTCTGGAAACACCATATATTTT.

The rearrangement links TRBV5-5 to TRBJ1-4, with unresolved D. The germline V and J ends were trimmed by 0 bases and 4 bases, with 7 bases remaining between them. Germline V lookup: CDR1 SGHKS, CDR2 YYEKEE (reference sequence). This CDR3 has 14 residues. This CDR3 is CASSLAHSNEKLFF. The CDR3 coding sequence is TGTGCCAGCAGCTTGGCCCACAGTAATGAAAAACTGTTTTTT.

The chain recombines TRBV11-2 with TRBJ1-4; D remains unclear. The CDR3 is 15 amino acids. Deletions cut 5 bases from V and 2 bases from J, with 12 bases between. Germline V gene sequence: CDR1 SGHAT, CDR2 FQNNGV. The CDR3 loop is CASSQLGSTNEKLFF. CDR3 in DNA: TGTGCCAGCAGCCAATTGGGGAGTACTAATGAAAAACTGTTTTTT.

The chain is built from TRBV5-6 and TRBJ1-4; a weak D match, TRBD1 (5 bases). The CDR3 has 14 amino acids. The germline CDR1 and CDR2 sequences are SGHDT and YYEEEE. Trimming stripped 1 base from V and 3 bases from J, with 7 bases between. CDR3 nucleotides: TGTGCCAGCAGCTTGCGGGGGGCTAATGAAAAACTGTTTTTT. As protein: CASSLRGANEKLFF.

The chain carries TRBV5-6 and TRBJ2-7; D remains ambiguous. Germline V gene lookup returns CDR1 SGHDT and CDR2 YYEEEE. The CDR3 extends over 15 amino acids. Trimming removed 2 bases at V and 0 bases at J, with 12 bases between. CDR3 sequence: CASSFPPDNSYEQYF. The DNA of the CDR3 is TGTGCCAGCAGCTTCCCCCCAGACAACTCCTACGAGCAGTACTTC.

The J gene is TRBJ2-7, the V gene TRBV11-2; 7 positions agree with TRBD1. After removal of 4 bases from V and 5 bases from J, the junction contained 11 bases not matched to a gene. Germline V CDR1 and CDR2: SGHAT, FQNNGV. There are 15 residues in the CDR3. CDR3 nucleotide sequence: TGTGCCAGCAGCTCCTACAGGGGTTTAGGTAACGAGCAGTACTTC. Translated, it gives CASSSYRGLGNEQYF.

The genes are TRBV6-5 and TRBJ1-5, with D hard to call. This CDR3 contains 11 residues. With 6 bases removed from V and 5 bases from J, the gap between germline ends came to 5 bases. Germline V gene lookup returns CDR1 MNHEY and CDR2 SVGAGI. In DNA form, the CDR3 reads TGTGCCAGCAGCATTTATCAGCCCCAGCATTTT. It codes for CASSIYQPQHF.

V usage is TRBV6-6 and J usage is TRBJ1-5; 11 bases are shared with TRBD1. Germline V gene sequence: CDR1 MNHNY, CDR2 SVGAGI (reference sequence). V was pared by 5 bases and J by 2 bases, with 8 bases of the junction left unmatched. The CDR3 runs 17 residues. CDR3 sequence (DNA): TGTGCCAGCAGTCAGACGGACAGGGGGCAAGGCAATCAGCCCCAGCATTTT. Amino acids: CASSQTDRGQGNQPQHF.

V usage is TRBV11-3 and J usage is TRBJ2-2, with D hard to call. The germline gives CDR1 SGHNT, CDR2 YENEEA. Trimming pared 2 bases from V and 5 bases from J, leaving 6 bases between. This CDR3 is 13 amino acids long. The CDR3: CASSLKTTGELFF. CDR3 nucleotides: TGTGCCAGCAGCTTAAAGACAACCGGGGAGCTGTTTTTT.

This clone was seen a single time. The V and J genes are TRBV5-4 and TRBJ1-4; weak D call: TRBD1 (6 bases). The CDR3 covers 15 residues. Per the germline V gene, CDR1 is SGHNT and CDR2 is YYREEE (reference sequence). The germline V and J ends were trimmed by 3 bases and 3 bases, with 12 bases remaining between them. CDR3 bases: TGTGCCAGCAGCTCGCGGACAGATTCTAATGAAAAACTGTTTTTT. This translates into CASSSRTDSNEKLFF.

The chain couples TRBV9 to TRBJ1-4, with D maybe TRBD1 (5 bases). Germline lookup yields CDR1 SGDLS and CDR2 YYNGEE. This CDR3 spans 14 amino acids. Trimming cost V 1 base and J 7 bases, with 11 bases left between them. CDR3 nucleotides: TGTGCCAGCAGCGTATCTAGCGGGACTGAAAAACTGTTTTTT. Translated: CASSVSSGTEKLFF. Complete variable domain (other parts from reference TRBV9 and TRBJ1-4): DSGVTQTPKHLITATGQRVTLRCSPRSGDLSVYWYQQSLDQGLQFLIQYYNGEERAKGNILERFSAQQFPDLHSELNLSSLELGDSALYFCASSVSSGTEKLFFGSGTQLSVL.